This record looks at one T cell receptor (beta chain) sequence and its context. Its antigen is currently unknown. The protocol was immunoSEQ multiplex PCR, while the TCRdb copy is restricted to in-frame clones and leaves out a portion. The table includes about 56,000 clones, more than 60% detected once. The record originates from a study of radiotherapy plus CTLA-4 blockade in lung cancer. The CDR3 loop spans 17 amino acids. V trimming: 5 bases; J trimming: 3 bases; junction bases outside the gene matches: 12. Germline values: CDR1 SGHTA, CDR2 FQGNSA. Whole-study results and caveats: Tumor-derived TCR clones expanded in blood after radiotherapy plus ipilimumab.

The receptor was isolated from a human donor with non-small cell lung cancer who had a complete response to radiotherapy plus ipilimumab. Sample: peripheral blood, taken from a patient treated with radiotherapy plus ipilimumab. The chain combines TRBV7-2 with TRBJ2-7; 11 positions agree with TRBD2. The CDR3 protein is CASSLGIAGGPRYEQYF. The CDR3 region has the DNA TGTGCCAGCAGCCTAGGGATAGCGGGGGGGCCCCGCTACGAGCAGTACTTC.